A single sample gave rise to the 3 T cell receptor beta chains below, sequenced in a study of T cells in Graves' hyperthyroidism and ophthalmopathy. TCR beta CDR3 sequences were amplified from RNA transcripts. Using the HTBI primer set, a first-round RT-PCR was run on the TCR CDR3. From the multiplex PCR reads, TCRdb called clonotypes with MiXCR, one entry per CDR3 protein. This table has 250,000 or so distinct CDR3 sequences, roughly 15% appearing once. The sample comprised blood. The receptors come from a woman between 45 and 65 years old with Graves' hyperthyroidism that later progressed to Graves' ophthalmopathy.

This clonotype was detected only a few times. This chain links TRBV10-3 with TRBJ2-5; 14 bases fit TRBD2. V was clipped by 2 bases and J by 4 bases; unmatched bases: 6. The CDR3 extends over 17 amino acids. Per germline, CDR1 ENHRY and CDR2 SYGVKD. The CDR3 is CAISEPGGTSGRETQYF. In nucleotides, the CDR3 is TGTGCCATCAGTGAGCCTGGAGGGACTAGCGGGAGAGAGACCCAGTACTTC.

This clonotype was counted many times. This CDR3 is CSVGKSTYNEQFF. The DNA for the CDR3 is TGCAGCGTTGGCAAGTCCACATACAATGAGCAGTTCTTC. The chain employs TRBV29-1 and TRBJ2-1; D not resolved. Germline CDR1 SQVTM, CDR2 ANQGSEA. Trimming cost V 4 bases and J 4 bases, with 11 bases left between them. The CDR3 is 13 residues long.

This clonotype came up many times. The gene calls are TRBV6-1 and TRBJ1-5; D not resolved. Germline V lookup: CDR1 MNHNS, CDR2 SASEGT. The CDR3 consists of 15 residues. Deletions cut 7 bases from V and 0 bases from J, with 13 bases between. This CDR3 reads CASKLHSYSNQPQHF. The CDR3 region has the DNA TGTGCCAGCAAACTTCACAGCTATAGCAATCAGCCCCAGCATTTT.